These 18 T cell receptor beta chains originate from one sample sequenced in a study of blood T cell repertoires in COVID-19. Using immunoSEQ multiplex PCR, the repertoire was profiled, and TCRdb retains in-frame clones only, with some absent. Here the sample spans more than 250,000 clones, roughly 84% being singletons. Sequencing used peripheral blood. The source of these receptors is a man in his fifties with active or convalescent COVID-19.

V gene TRBV28 combines with J gene TRBJ2-7; 15 bases are shared with TRBD2. This CDR3 is built from 17 residues. J gave up 1 base and V 6 bases, and 7 bases lay outside the gene matches. Germline V lookup: CDR1 MDHEN, CDR2 SYDVKM. The CDR3 protein is CASSLGLAGGHSYEQYF. DNA of the CDR3: TGTGCCAGCAGCCTGGGACTAGCGGGAGGTCATTCCTACGAGCAGTACTTC.

The genes are TRBV10-3 and TRBJ2-7, with 10 bases that match TRBD2. The CDR3 runs to 13 residues. Germline V CDR1 and CDR2: ENHRY, SYGVKD. V lost 10 bases, J lost 5 bases, and 8 bases stayed unmatched. CDR3 loop: CATSSGRFDEQYF. Written as DNA, the CDR3 is TGTGCCACCTCTAGCGGGAGATTCGACGAGCAGTACTTC.

The chain recombines TRBV3-1 (or the pseudogene TRBV3-2) with TRBJ1-2; TRBD1 matches at 11 bases. Germline V gene data show CDR1 as LGHDT and CDR2 as YNNKEL (reference sequence). The CDR3 covers 14 residues. After removal of 4 bases from V and 7 bases from J, the junction contained 5 bases not matched to a gene. Here the CDR3 reads CASSRGQGARGYTF. For the CDR3, the DNA is TGTGCCAGCAGCCGTGGACAGGGGGCGCGTGGCTACACCTTC.

The chain is built from TRBV5-6 and TRBJ1-4; the match to TRBD1 covers 10 bases. Per germline, CDR1 SGHDT and CDR2 YYEEEE. J gave up 0 bases and V 7 bases, and 3 bases lay outside the gene matches. The CDR3 has 15 residues. CDR3 loop: CASRDRGATNEKLFF. CDR3 coding DNA: TGTGCCAGCCGGGACAGGGGTGCAACTAATGAAAAACTGTTTTTT.

This chain joins TRBV28 and TRBJ1-2; D uncertain. CDR3 length: 15 amino acids. In germline, CDR1 is MDHEN, CDR2 SYDVKM. V was clipped by 3 bases and J by 5 bases, with 16 bases between them. The CDR3 DNA reads TGTGCCAGCAGTTTTCAGTCTGTCGTGCAATATGGCTACACCTTC. Amino acids: CASSFQSVVQYGYTF.

The V gene is TRBV9, the J gene TRBJ1-3; 8 bases fit TRBD1. The V gene's germline CDR1 is SGDLS and CDR2 YYNGEE. The CDR3 extends over 15 amino acids. V shed 3 bases and J 3 bases; nucleotides not matched to a gene: 5. The CDR3 sequence is CASSGTGLSGNTIYF. CDR3 in DNA: TGTGCCAGCAGCGGGACAGGGCTTAGTGGAAACACCATATATTTT.

V gene TRBV4-2 combines with J gene TRBJ1-1; 8 bases are shared with TRBD1. The CDR3 totals 15 residues. Germline assignment: CDR1 LGHNA and CDR2 YNFKEQ. With V trimmed by 0 bases and J by 4 bases, 4 bases remained unmatched. CDR3 coding DNA: TGTGCCAGCAGCCAAGATCGGGGACAGGTCACTGAAGCTTTCTTT. Amino acid sequence: CASSQDRGQVTEAFF.

CDR3 bases: TGTGCCAGCTCAGACGGGACAGGGGGAAATCAGCCCCAGCATTTT. It translates to CASSDGTGGNQPQHF. The chain couples TRBV18 to TRBJ1-5; 11 bases are a match to TRBD1. Unmatched junction bases numbered 4, after V lost 5 bases and J lost 4 bases. CDR1 is KGHSH and CDR2 is LQKENI in the germline V gene. This CDR3 has 15 amino acids. Full variable domain (rest looked up from reference TRBV18 and TRBJ1-5): NAGVMQNPRHLVRRRGQEARLRCSPMKGHSHVYWYRQLPEEGLKFMVYLQKENIIDESGMPKERFSAEFPKEGPSILRIQQVVRGDSAAYFCASSDGTGGNQPQHFGDGTRLSIL.

The gene calls are TRBV15 and TRBJ2-7, with 10 bases that match TRBD2. Looked up from germline, CDR1 is LNHNV and CDR2 is YYDKDF (reference sequence). Trimming cost V 0 bases and J 7 bases; bases outside gene matches: 6. This CDR3 is built from 15 residues. The CDR3 nucleotides read TGTGCCACCAGCAGAGAAAGCGGGAGGGGTAGGGAGCAGTACTTC. Translated: CATSRESGRGREQYF.

The rearrangement joins TRBV7-9 to TRBJ1-2; TRBD1 aligns across 10 bases. Per germline, CDR1 SEHNR and CDR2 FQNEAQ (reference sequence). The CDR3 totals 13 residues. The V and J ends lost 5 bases and 8 bases, in that order; junction bases with no gene match: 5. CDR3 residues: CASSRDRGLGYTF. CDR3 DNA: TGTGCCAGCAGCCGGGACAGGGGTTTGGGCTACACCTTC.

This clone was seen once. The chain employs TRBV19 and TRBJ2-1; possibly TRBD1 for D (5 bases). CDR3 length: 13 amino acids. The V end lost 6 bases, the J end lost 8 bases, and 14 bases lay between the germline ends. Germline V gives CDR1 LNHDA, CDR2 SQIVND (reference sequence). Here the CDR3 DNA reads TGTGCCAGTAGCCTCAGGGTCAGAGATGAGCAGTTCTTC. Translated: CASSLRVRDEQFF.

The rearrangement links TRBV7-6 to TRBJ1-3; no clear D gene. Trimming removed 4 bases at V and 0 bases at J, with 7 bases between. The CDR3 has 14 amino acids. The germline gives CDR1 SGHVS, CDR2 FNYEAQ. CDR3: CASSSRDSGNTIYF. The DNA for the CDR3 is TGTGCCAGCAGCTCCCGGGACTCTGGAAACACCATATATTTT.

This rearrangement joins TRBV5-1 to TRBJ2-3; 12 bases agree with TRBD2. The germline V gene has CDR1 SGHRS and CDR2 YFSETQ. There are 18 residues in the CDR3. Trimming took 5 bases from V and 0 from J; bases not matched to a gene: 10. In DNA, the CDR3 is TGCGCCAGCAGAGGTAGACTAGCGGGAGACCCTAGCACAGATACGCAGTATTTT. Protein sequence: CASRGRLAGDPSTDTQYF.

The rearrangement links TRBV21-1 to TRBJ2-7; the table's D call TRBD2 went unverified against the DNA. TRBV21-1 is reported as a pseudogene. The CDR3 consists of 15 residues. CDR3 nucleotide sequence: TGTGCCAGCACCTCCAAATCGGCAGAGGCGTGTGAGCAGTACTTC. It encodes CASTSKSAEACEQYF.

The V call is TRBV27, the J call TRBJ1-5, with TRBD1 identical over 9 bases. J was trimmed by 5 bases and V by 5 bases; bases with no gene match: 19. Germline V gene sequence: CDR1 MNHEY, CDR2 SMNVEV (reference sequence). This CDR3 has 19 amino acids. The CDR3 loop reads CASSPRGTTGGGLYQPQHF. CDR3 nucleotide sequence: TGTGCCAGCAGTCCACGGGGAACGACAGGGGGTGGGCTTTATCAGCCCCAGCATTTT.

This clone was seen a single time. The chain recombines TRBV11-2 with TRBJ2-2; 7 bases align to TRBD1. Germline V gene data show CDR1 as SGHAT and CDR2 as FQNNGV. J was trimmed by 7 bases and V by 4 bases; bases with no gene match: 6. The CDR3 has 14 residues. The CDR3 bases are TGTGCCAGCAGCTACAGGGGATCCGACGGGGAGCTGTTTTTT. Protein: CASSYRGSDGELFF.

This clone was recorded only once. The genes are TRBV7-3 and TRBJ2-2, with TRBD2 matching over 11 bases. The trim removed 3 bases at V and 7 bases at J, leaving 4 bases unmatched. The germline CDR1 and CDR2 sequences are SGHTA and FQGTGA. This CDR3 is 15 amino acids long. The CDR3 DNA reads TGTGCCAGCAGCTTTAGCGGGGGGGCAGGCGGGGAGCTGTTTTTT. Its protein is CASSFSGGAGGELFF.

This chain joins TRBV7-2 and TRBJ1-5, with TRBD1 as a possible D gene (6 bases). V dropped 1 base and J dropped 7 bases, with 14 bases sitting between them. CDR3 length: 15 amino acids. Germline assignment: CDR1 SGHTA and CDR2 FQGNSA. The CDR3 DNA reads TGTGCCAGCAGCTTAGAGGCGGGGGCCCACCAGCCCCAGCATTTT. Translated, it gives CASSLEAGAHQPQHF.